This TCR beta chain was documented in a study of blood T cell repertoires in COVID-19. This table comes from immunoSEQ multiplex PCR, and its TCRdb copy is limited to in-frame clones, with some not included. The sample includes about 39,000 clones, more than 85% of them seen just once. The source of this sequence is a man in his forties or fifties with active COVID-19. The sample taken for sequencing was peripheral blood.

The DNA of the CDR3 is TGTGCCAGCAGTGATGCGAGTCGGGGGGAGCTGTTTTTT. This gives the protein CASSDASRGELFF. This sequence joins TRBV6-2 or TRBV6-3 and TRBJ2-2; no clear D. V lost 5 bases and J 8 bases, leaving 12 bases between the germline ends. The germline V gene encodes CDR1 MNHEY and CDR2 SVGEGT. This CDR3 has 13 residues.